This T cell receptor beta chain was sequenced for a study of OX40 agonist ivuxolimab in advanced cancers. Study at large: The dose of intravenous ivuxolimab that patients received every 2 weeks ranged from 0.01 to 10 mg/kg.

CDR1 is LNHDA and CDR2 is SQIVND in the germline V gene (reference sequence). V lost 10 bases to trimming and J lost 4 bases, with 19 bases between them. This CDR3 comprises 14 residues. Profiled with immunoSEQ multiplex PCR; TCRdb holds only in-frame clones, not every one. Among fewer than 80,000 clones listed, 77% were seen once. V usage is TRBV19 and J usage is TRBJ1-1; D perhaps matches TRBD1 (6 bases). The origin of this receptor is an adult with an advanced solid tumor such as melanoma, head and neck, liver or kidney cancer. Sequences were derived from CD4+ or CD8+ T cells sorted from blood, sampled in a trial of the OX40 agonist ivuxolimab. The CDR3 nucleotides read TGTGCCACCCAAATGTATGGAGGGGGCACTGAAGCTTTCTTT. This translates into CATQMYGGGTEAFF. The whole variable domain, filled in from reference TRBV19 and TRBJ1-1, reads DGGITQSPKYLFRKEGQNVTLSCEQNLNHDAMYWYRQDPGQGLRLIYYSQIVNDFQKGDIAEGYSVSREKKESFPLTVTSAQKNPTAFYLCATQMYGGGTEAFFGQGTRLTVV.